The present TCR beta chain was sequenced within a study of blood T cells in healthy people across ages. Germline V gives CDR1 SGHTA, CDR2 FQGNSA. Losses at the gene ends were 4 bases for V and 1 base for J; bases not matched to a gene: 6. The CDR3 totals 16 residues. This clonotype was seen only a few times. Together with a sample-barcoded 5' primer, a J-beta primer mix was included in a second PCR lasting roughly 6 to 12 cycles. TCRdb re-derived calls from the 5' RACE reads in MiXCR, one entry per CDR3 protein. In the table there are over 1.5 million distinct CDR3 sequences, around 48% of which are singletons.

The chain couples TRBV7-2 to TRBJ1-5; 8 nucleotides line up with TRBD1. The source material was blood. This TCR came from a woman aged 40 to 50 in good health. The CDR3 DNA is TGTGCCAGCAGCTCGACAGGGGTATCGAGCAATCAGCCCCAGCATTTT. Residues: CASSSTGVSSNQPQHF.